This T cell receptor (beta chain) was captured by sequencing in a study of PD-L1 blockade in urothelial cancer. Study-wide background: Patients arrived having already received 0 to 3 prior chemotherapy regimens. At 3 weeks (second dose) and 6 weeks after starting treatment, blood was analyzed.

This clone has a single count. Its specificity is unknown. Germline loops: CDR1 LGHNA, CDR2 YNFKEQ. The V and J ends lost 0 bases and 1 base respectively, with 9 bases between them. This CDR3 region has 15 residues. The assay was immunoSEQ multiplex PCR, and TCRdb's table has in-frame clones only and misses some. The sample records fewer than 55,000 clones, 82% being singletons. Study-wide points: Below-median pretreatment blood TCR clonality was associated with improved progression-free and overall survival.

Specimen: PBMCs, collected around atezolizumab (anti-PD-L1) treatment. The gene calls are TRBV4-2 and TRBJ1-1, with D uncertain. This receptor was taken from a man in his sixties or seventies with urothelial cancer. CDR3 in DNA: TGTGCCAGCAGCCAAGACTATCGGGGGAACACTGAAGCTTTCTTT. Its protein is CASSQDYRGNTEAFF.